Described below is a single T cell receptor (beta chain) sequence and its context. This sample is drawn from a study of blood T cell repertoires in COVID-19. Study-level information: The samples span acute and convalescent COVID-19 from the United States, Italy and Spain. In each case, the material was cDNA or gDNA derived from T cells, B-cell-depleted T cells, or PBMCs.

Methods used by the authors: Quantification of nucleated cells was approximated via reference gene primer amplification. Generated by immunoSEQ multiplex PCR, the TCRdb table keeps only in-frame clones and is missing some. That table furnishes V, J and clone size, whereas the DNA furnished D and trimming. The sample includes roughly 100,000 clones, 84% of them seen just once. This TCR came from a man aged 40-50 years with active or convalescent COVID-19. Material for sequencing was peripheral blood.

The CDR3 here is CASSVWQGARAEAFF. Here the CDR3 DNA reads TGTGCCAGCAGCGTATGGCAGGGGGCGAGGGCTGAAGCTTTCTTT. The chain recombines TRBV7-3 with TRBJ1-1; 8 bases align to TRBD1. This CDR3 is 15 amino acids long. The germline V gene has CDR1 SGHTA and CDR2 FQGTGA. After removal of 5 bases from V and 6 bases from J, the junction contained 11 bases not matched to a gene.